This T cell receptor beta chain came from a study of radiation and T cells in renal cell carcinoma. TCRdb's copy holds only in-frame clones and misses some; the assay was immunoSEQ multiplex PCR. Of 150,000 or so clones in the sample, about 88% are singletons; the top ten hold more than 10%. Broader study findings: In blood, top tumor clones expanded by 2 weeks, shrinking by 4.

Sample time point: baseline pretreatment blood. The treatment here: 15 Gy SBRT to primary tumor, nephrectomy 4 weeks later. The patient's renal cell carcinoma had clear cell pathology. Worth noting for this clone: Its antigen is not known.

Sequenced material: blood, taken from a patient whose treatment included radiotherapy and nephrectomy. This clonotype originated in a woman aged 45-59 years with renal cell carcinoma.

CDR3 sequence reads: CASSQVRGGTYEQYF. In DNA form, the CDR3 reads TGCGCCAGCAGCCAAGTCCGAGGGGGGACCTACGAGCAGTACTTC. V gene TRBV4-1 combines with J gene TRBJ2-7, with D tentatively TRBD1 or TRBD2 (6 bases each). CDR3 length equals 15 residues. CDR1 is MGHRA, CDR2 YSYEKL, per germline. V dropped 1 base and J dropped 2 bases, with 12 bases sitting between them.